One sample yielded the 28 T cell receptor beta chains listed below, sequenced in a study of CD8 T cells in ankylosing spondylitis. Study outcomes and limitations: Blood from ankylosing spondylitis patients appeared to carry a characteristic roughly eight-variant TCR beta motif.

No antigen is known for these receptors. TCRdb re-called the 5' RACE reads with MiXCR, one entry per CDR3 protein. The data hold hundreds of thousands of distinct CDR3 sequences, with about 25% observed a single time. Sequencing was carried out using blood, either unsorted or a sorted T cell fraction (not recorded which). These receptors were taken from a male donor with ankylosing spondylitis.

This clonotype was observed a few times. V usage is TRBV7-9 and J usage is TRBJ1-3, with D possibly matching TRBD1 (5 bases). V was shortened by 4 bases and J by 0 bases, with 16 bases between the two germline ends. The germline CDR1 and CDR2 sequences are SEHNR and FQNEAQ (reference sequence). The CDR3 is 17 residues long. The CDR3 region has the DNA TGTGCCAGCAGCTCCGGGACGTGGACCAGCTCTGGAAACACCATATATTTT. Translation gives CASSSGTWTSSGNTIYF. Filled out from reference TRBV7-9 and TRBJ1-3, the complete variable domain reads DTGVSQNPRHKITKRGQNVTFRCDPISEHNRLYWYRQTLGQGPEFLTYFQNEAQLEKSRLLSDRFSAERPKGSFSTLEIQRTEQGDSAMYLCASSSGTWTSSGNTIYFGEGSWLTVV.

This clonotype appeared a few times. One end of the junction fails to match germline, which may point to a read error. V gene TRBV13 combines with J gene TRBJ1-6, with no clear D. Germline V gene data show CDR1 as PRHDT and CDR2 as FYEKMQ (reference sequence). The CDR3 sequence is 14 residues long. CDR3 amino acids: CASSLGRVPSPLHF. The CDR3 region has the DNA TGTGCCAGCAGCCTAGGGCGGGTCCCTTCACCCCTCCACTTT. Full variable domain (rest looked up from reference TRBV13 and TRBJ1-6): AAGVIQSPRHLIKEKRETATLKCYPIPRHDTVYWYQQGPGQDPQFLISFYEKMQSDKGSIPDRFSAQQFSDYHSELNMSSLELGDSALYFCASSLGRVPSPLHFGNGTRLTVT.

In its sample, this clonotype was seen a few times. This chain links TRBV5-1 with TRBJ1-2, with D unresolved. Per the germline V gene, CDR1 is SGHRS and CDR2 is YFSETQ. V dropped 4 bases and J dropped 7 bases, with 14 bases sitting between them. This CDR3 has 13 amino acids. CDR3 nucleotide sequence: TGCGCCAGCAGCAAGGGAAACGAGGGTGGCTACACCTTC. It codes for CASSKGNEGGYTF.

CDR3 region: CASSPLDRDNSPLHF. The DNA for the CDR3 is TGTGCCAGCAGCCCCCTGGACAGGGATAATTCACCCCTCCACTTT. V usage is TRBV3-1 and J usage is TRBJ1-6; 8 bases are a match to TRBD1. There are 15 residues in the CDR3. The V segment lost 4 bases and the J segment 5 bases; nucleotides outside the gene matches: 4. Germline-derived CDR1 and CDR2 are LGHDT and YNNKEL (reference sequence).

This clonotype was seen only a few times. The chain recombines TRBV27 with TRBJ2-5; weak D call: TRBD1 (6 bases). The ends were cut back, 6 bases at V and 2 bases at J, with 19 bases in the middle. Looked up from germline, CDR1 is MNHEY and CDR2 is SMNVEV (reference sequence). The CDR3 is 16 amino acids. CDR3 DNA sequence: TGTGCCAGCAGCAGAGACAGGAGCACCAAACAAGAGACCCAGTACTTC. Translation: CASSRDRSTKQETQYF.

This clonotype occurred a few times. As DNA, the CDR3 is TGTGCCAGCAGCTTAGAAGGCAGCCACAATGAGCAGTTCTTC. It yields the protein CASSLEGSHNEQFF. The V call is TRBV11-2, the J call TRBJ2-1; the D is unclear. The germline CDR1 and CDR2 sequences are SGHAT and FQNNGV. The CDR3 spans 14 residues. V lost 0 bases to trimming and J lost 5 bases, with 8 bases between them.

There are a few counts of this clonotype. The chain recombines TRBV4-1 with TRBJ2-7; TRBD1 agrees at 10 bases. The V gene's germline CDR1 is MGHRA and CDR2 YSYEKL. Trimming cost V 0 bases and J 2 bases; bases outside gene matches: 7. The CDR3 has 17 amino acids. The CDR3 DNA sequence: TGCGCCAGCAGCCAAGAGACTGGGACAGGGGAGACCTACGAGCAGTACTTC. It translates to CASSQETGTGETYEQYF.

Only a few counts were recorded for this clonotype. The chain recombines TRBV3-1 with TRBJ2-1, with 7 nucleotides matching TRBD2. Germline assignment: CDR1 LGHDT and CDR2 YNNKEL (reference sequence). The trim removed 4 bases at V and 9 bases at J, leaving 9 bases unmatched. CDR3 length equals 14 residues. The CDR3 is CASSPRDYRSEQFF. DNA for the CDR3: TGTGCCAGCAGCCCCCGGGACTATCGAAGTGAGCAGTTCTTC.

The chain's CDR3 is CAISESSSGGPTDTQYF. As DNA, the CDR3 is TGTGCCATCAGTGAGTCGTCTAGCGGTGGTCCCACAGATACGCAGTATTTT. V is TRBV10-3 and J is TRBJ2-3; TRBD2 aligns across 7 bases. The CDR3 runs to 17 residues. Germline trimming cut 0 bases from V and 2 bases from J; bases unmatched to any gene: 8. Germline V gives CDR1 ENHRY, CDR2 SYGVKD.

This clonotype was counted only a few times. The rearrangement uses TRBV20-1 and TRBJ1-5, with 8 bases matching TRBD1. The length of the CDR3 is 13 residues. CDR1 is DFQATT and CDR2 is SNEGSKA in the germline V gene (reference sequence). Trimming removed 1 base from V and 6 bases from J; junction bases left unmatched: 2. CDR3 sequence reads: CSARGRGLQPQHF. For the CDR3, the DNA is TGCAGTGCTAGAGGCAGGGGGCTTCAGCCCCAGCATTTT.

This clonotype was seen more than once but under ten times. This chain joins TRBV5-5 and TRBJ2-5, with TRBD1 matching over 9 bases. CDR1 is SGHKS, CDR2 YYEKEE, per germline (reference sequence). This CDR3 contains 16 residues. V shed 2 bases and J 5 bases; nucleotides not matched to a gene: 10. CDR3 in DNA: TGTGCCAGCAGCTTCCTGGACAGGGGCTCGTTCGAGACCCAGTACTTC. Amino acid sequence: CASSFLDRGSFETQYF.

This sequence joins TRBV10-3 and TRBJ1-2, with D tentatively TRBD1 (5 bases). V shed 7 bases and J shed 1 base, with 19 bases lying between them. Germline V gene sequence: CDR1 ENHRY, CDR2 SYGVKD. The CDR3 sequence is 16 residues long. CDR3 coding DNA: TGTGCCATCACCCGAAGTGGGGCACTGGATAACTATGGCTACACCTTC. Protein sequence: CAITRSGALDNYGYTF.

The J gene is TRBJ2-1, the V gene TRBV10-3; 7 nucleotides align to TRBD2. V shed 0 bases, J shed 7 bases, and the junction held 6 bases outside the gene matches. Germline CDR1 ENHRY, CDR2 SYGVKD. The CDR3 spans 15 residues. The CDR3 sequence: CAISESYLAANEQFF. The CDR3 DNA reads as TGTGCCATCAGTGAGTCCTATCTAGCGGCTAATGAGCAGTTCTTC.

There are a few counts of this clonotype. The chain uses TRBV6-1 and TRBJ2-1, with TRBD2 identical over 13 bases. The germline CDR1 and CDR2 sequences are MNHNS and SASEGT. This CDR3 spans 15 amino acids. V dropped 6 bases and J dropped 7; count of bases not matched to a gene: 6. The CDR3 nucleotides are TGTGCCAGCAGCTCCCGGACTAGCGGGAGTAATGAGCAGTTCTTC. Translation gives CASSSRTSGSNEQFF.

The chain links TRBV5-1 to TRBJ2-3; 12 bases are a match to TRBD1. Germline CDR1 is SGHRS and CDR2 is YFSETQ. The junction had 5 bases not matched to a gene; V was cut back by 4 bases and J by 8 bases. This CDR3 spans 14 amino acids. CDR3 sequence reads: CASSLRDRGLTQYF. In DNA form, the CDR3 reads TGCGCCAGCAGCCTCCGGGACAGGGGGCTTACGCAGTATTTT.

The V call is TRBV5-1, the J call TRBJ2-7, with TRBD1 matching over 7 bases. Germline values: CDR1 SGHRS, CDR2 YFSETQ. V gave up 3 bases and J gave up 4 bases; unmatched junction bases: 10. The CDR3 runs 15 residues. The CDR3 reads CASSSDRLNGYEQYF. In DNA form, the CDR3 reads TGCGCCAGCAGCTCGGACAGGCTAAATGGGTACGAGCAGTACTTC.

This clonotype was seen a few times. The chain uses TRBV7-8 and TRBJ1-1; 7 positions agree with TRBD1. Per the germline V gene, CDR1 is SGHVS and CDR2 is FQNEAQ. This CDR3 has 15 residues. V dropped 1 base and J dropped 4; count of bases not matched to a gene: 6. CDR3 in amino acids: CASSLVLRQGTEAFF. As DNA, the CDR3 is TGTGCCAGCAGCTTAGTTCTTCGACAGGGCACTGAAGCTTTCTTT.

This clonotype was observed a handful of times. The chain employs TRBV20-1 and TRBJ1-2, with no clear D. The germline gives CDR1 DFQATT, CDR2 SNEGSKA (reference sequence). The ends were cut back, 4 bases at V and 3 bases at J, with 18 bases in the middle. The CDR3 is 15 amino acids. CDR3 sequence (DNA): TGCAGTGCTATTCCGGAACCTATGTCCTACTATGGCTACACCTTC. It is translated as CSAIPEPMSYYGYTF.

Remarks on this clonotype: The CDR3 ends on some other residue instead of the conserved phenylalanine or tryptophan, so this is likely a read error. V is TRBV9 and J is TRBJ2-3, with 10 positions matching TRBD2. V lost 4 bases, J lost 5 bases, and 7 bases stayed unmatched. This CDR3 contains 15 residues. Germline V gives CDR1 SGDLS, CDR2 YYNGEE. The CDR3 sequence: CASSPIAGGGDTQYY. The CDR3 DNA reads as TGTGCCAGCAGCCCAATAGCGGGAGGCGGAGATACGCAGTATTAT.

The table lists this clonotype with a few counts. The CDR3 sequence is CASIPGPRYNEQFF. CDR3 sequence (DNA): TGTGCCAGCATCCCTGGACCCCGCTACAATGAGCAGTTCTTC. This chain uses TRBV6-2 or TRBV6-3 with TRBJ2-1; no firm D call. V was clipped by 7 bases and J by 3 bases, with 13 bases between them. Germline V CDR1 and CDR2: MNHEY, SVGEGT. There are 14 residues in the CDR3.

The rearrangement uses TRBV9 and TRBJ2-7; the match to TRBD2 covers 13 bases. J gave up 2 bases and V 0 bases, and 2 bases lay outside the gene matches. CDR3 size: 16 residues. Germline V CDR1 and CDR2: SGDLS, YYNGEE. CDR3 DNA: TGTGCCAGCAGCGTAGAAGGACTAGCGGGAGCCTACGAGCAGTACTTC. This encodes CASSVEGLAGAYEQYF.

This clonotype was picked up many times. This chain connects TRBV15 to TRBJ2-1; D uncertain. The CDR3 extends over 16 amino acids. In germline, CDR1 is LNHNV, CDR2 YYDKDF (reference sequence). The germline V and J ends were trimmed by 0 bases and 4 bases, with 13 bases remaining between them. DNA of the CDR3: TGTGCCACCAGCAGAGACCCCACCCTTAGATACAATGAGCAGTTCTTC. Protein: CATSRDPTLRYNEQFF.

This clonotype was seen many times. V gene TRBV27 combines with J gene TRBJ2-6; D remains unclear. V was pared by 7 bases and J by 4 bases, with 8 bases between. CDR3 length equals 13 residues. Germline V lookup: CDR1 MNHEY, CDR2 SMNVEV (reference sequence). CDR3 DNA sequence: TGTGCCAGCACACGGGTCGGGGCCAACGTCCTGACTTTC. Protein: CASTRVGANVLTF.

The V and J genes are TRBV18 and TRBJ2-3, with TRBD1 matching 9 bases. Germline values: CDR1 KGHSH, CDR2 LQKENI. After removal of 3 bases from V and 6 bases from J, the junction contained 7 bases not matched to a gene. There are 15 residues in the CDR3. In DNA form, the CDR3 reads TGTGCCAGCTCACCGGGACAGGGAATATCGGATACGCAGTATTTT. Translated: CASSPGQGISDTQYF.

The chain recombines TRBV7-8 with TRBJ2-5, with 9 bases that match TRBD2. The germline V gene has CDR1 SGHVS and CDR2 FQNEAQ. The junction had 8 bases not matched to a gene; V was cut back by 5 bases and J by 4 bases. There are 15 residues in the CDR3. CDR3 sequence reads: CASSNSGRSGETQYF. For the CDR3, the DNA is TGTGCCAGCAGCAATAGCGGGAGAAGTGGAGAGACCCAGTACTTC.

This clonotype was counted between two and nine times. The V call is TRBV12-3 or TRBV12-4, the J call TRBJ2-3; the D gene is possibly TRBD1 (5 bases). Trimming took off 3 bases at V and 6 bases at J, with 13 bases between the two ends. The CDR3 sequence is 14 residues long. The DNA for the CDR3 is TGTGCCAGCAGTTTTTTAAGGGGCCTGGATACGCAGTATTTT. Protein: CASSFLRGLDTQYF.

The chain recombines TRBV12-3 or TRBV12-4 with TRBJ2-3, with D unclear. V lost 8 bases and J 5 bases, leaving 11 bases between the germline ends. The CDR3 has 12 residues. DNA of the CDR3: TGTGCCAGCTCCTTTTTGAAAGATACGCAGTATTTT. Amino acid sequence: CASSFLKDTQYF.

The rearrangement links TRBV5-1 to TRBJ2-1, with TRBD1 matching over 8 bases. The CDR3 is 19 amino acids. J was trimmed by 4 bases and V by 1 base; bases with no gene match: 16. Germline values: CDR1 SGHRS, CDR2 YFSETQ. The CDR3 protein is CASSLFVRWDRQTYNEQFF. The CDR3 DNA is TGCGCCAGCAGCTTGTTTGTCCGGTGGGACAGGCAAACTTACAATGAGCAGTTCTTC. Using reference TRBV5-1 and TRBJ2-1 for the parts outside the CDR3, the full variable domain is KAGVTQTPRYLIKTRGQQVTLSCSPISGHRSVSWYQQTPGQGLQFLFEYFSETQRNKGNFPGRFSGRQFSNSRSEMNVSTLELGDSALYLCASSLFVRWDRQTYNEQFFGPGTRLTVL.